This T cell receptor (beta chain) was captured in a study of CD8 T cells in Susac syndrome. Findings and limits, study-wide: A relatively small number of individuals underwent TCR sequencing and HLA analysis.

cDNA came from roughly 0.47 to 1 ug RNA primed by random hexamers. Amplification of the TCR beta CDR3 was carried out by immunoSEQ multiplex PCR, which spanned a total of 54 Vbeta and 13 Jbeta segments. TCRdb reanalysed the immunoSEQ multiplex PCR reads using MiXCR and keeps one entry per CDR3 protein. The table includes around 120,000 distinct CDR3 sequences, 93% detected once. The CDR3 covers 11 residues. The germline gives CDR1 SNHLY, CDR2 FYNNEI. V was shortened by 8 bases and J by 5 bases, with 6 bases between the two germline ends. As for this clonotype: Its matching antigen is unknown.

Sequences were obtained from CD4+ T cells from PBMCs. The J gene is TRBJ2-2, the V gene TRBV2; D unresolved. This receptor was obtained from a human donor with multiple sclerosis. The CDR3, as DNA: TGTGCCAGCGAGTTAACCGGGGAGCTGTTTTTT. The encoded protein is CASELTGELFF. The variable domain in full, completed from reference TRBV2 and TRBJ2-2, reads EPEVTQTPSHQVTQMGQEVILRCVPISNHLYFYWYRQILGQKVEFLVSFYNNEISEKSEIFDDQFSVERPDGSNFTLKIRSTKLEDSAMYFCASELTGELFFGEGSRLTVL.